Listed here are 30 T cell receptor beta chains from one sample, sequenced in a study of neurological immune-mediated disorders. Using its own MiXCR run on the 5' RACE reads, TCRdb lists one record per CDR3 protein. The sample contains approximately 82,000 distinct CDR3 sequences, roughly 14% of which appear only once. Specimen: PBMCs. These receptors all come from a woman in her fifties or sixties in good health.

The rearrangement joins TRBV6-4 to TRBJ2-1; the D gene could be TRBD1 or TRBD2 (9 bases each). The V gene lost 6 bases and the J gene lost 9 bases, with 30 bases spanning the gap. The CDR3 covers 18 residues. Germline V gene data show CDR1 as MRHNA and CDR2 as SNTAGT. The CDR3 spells CASSRDRVEAGGSGEQFF. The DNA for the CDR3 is TGTGCCAGCAGCCGGGACAGGGTTGAAGCGGGAGGATCTGGTGAGCAGTTCTTC.

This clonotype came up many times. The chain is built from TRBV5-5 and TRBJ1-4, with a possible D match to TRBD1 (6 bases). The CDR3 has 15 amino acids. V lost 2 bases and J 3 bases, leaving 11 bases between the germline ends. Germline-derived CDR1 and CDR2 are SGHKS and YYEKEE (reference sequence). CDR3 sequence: CASSLQGLSNEKLFF. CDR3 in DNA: TGTGCCAGCAGCTTACAGGGTCTGTCTAATGAAAAACTGTTTTTT.

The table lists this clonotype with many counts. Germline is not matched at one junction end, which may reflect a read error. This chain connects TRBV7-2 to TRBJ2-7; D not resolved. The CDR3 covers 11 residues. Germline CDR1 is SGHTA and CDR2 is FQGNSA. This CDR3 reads CASNLRDEQYF. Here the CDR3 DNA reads TGTGCCAGCAACTTACGGGACGAGCAGTACTTC.

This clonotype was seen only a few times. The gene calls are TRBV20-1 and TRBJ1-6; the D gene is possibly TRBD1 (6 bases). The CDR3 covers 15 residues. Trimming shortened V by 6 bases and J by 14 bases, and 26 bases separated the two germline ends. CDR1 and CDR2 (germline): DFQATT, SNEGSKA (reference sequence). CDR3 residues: CSAEARGAGGETLHF. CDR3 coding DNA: TGCAGTGCCGAGGCAAGGGGGGCCGGGGGTGAGACCCTCCACTTT.

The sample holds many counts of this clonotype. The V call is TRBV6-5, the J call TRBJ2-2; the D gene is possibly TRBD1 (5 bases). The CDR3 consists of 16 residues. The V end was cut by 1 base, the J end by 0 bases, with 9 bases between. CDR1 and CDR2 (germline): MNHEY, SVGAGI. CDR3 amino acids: CASSYWAGTNTGELFF. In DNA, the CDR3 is TGTGCCAGCAGTTACTGGGCAGGGACGAACACCGGGGAGCTGTTTTTT.

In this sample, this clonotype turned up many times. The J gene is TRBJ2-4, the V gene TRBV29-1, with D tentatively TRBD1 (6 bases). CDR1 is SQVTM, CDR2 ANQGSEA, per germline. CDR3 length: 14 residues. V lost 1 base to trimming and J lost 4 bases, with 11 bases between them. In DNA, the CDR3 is TGCAGCGTTGAAGCTCAGGGGCAGAAAAACATTCAGTACTTC. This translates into CSVEAQGQKNIQYF.

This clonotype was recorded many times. The CDR3, as DNA: TGCAGTACAATCCTCGGGGGGGTGTCTGATCATCAGCCCCAGCATTTT. Amino acid sequence: CSTILGGVSDHQPQHF. The chain recombines TRBV20-1 with TRBJ1-5; D perhaps matches TRBD1 (5 bases). CDR3 length equals 16 residues. Trimming stripped 8 bases from V and 5 bases from J, with 25 bases between. Germline loops: CDR1 DFQATT, CDR2 SNEGSKA (reference sequence).

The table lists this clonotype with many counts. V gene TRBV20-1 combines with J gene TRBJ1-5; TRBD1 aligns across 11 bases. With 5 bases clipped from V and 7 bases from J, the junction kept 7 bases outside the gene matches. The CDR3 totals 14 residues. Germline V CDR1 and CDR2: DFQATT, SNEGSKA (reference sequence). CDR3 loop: CSASGTGGTQPQHF. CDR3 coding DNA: TGCAGTGCTTCCGGGACAGGGGGGACACAGCCCCAGCATTTT.

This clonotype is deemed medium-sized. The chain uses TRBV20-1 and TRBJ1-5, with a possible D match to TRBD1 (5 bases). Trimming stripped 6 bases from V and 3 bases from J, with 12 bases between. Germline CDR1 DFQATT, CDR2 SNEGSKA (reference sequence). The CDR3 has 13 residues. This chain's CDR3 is CSAQGELNQPQHF. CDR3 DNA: TGCAGTGCCCAGGGAGAACTCAATCAGCCCCAGCATTTT.

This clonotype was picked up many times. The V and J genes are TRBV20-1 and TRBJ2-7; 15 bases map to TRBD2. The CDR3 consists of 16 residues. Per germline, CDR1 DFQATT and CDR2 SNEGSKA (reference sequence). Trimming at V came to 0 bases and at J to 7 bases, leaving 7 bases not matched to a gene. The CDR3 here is CSARDFEGLAGGEQYF. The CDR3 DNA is TGCAGTGCTAGAGACTTCGAGGGACTAGCGGGGGGTGAGCAGTACTTC.

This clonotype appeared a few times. The chain's CDR3 is CASSSSGLAGGAGGNIQYF. The CDR3 DNA reads as TGTGCCAGCAGCTCCTCGGGACTAGCGGGAGGCGCAGGGGGAAACATTCAGTACTTC. V is TRBV7-6 and J is TRBJ2-4, with 15 nucleotides matching TRBD2. This CDR3 spans 19 amino acids. The germline gives CDR1 SGHVS, CDR2 FNYEAQ. V shed 4 bases, J shed 6 bases, and the junction held 13 bases outside the gene matches.

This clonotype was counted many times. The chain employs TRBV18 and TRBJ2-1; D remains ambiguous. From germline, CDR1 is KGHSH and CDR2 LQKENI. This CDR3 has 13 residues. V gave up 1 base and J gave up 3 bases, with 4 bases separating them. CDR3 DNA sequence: TGTGCCAGCTCACCACAAAACTACAATGAGCAGTTCTTC. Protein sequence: CASSPQNYNEQFF.

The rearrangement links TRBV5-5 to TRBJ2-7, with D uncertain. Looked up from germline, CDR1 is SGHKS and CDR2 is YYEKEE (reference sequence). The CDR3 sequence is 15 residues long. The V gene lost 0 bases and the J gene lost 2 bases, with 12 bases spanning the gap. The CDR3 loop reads CASSLAAGGAYEQYF. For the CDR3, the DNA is TGTGCCAGCAGCTTGGCGGCAGGCGGTGCCTACGAGCAGTACTTC.

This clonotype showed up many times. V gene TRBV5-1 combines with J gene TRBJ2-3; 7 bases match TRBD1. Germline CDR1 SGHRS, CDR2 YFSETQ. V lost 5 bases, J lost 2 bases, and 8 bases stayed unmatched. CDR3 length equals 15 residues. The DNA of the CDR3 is TGCGCCAGCAGTTCCGGGACAGTCCTCACAGATACGCAGTATTTT. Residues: CASSSGTVLTDTQYF.

CDR3 bases: TGCGCCAGCAGCCCTGGACTAGCGTTAGGTGGGGAGCAGTACTTC. The encoded protein is CASSPGLALGGEQYF. The genes are TRBV5-1 and TRBJ2-7; 9 bases map to TRBD2. Germline CDR1 reads SGHRS; CDR2 reads YFSETQ. The V and J ends lost 4 bases and 7 bases, in that order; junction bases with no gene match: 12. The CDR3 sequence is 15 residues long.

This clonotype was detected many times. The CDR3 reads CASSPSQGQPQHF. The DNA for the CDR3 is TGTGCCAGCAGCCCCAGTCAGGGTCAGCCCCAGCATTTT. This chain joins TRBV3-1 and TRBJ1-5, with D perhaps matching TRBD1 (5 bases). Germline-derived CDR1 and CDR2 are LGHDT and YNNKEL (reference sequence). V lost 4 bases and J lost 6, with 10 bases in between. This CDR3 has 13 amino acids. The variable domain in full, completed from reference TRBV3-1 and TRBJ1-5, reads DTAVSQTPKYLVTQMGNDKSIKCEQNLGHDTMYWYKQDSKKFLKIMFSYNNKELIINETVPNRFSPKSPDKAHLNLHINSLELGDSAVYFCASSPSQGQPQHFGDGTRLSIL.

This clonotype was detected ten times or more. In nucleotides, the CDR3 is TGCGCCAGCACCCCGGGGACGTCTACCTACAATGAGCAGTTCTTC. This codes for CASTPGTSTYNEQFF. The J gene is TRBJ2-1, the V gene TRBV5-1; D may match TRBD1 or TRBD2 (5 bases each). V gave up 6 bases and J gave up 2 bases, with 15 bases separating them. The CDR3 has 15 amino acids. The germline V gene encodes CDR1 SGHRS and CDR2 YFSETQ.

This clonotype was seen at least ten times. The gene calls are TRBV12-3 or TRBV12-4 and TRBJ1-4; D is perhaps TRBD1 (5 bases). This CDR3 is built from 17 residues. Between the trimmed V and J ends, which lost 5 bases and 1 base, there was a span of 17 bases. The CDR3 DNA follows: TGTGCCAGCAGTAGACCCCGGGGGGGAGGAACTAATGAAAAACTGTTTTTT. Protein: CASSRPRGGGTNEKLFF.

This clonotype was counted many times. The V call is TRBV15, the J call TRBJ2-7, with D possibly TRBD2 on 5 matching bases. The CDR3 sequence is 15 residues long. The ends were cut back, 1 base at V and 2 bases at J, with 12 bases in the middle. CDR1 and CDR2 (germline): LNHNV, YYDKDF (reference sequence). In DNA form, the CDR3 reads TGTGCCACCAGCAGAGTACCCTCCGGGACCTACGAGCAGTACTTC. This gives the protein CATSRVPSGTYEQYF.

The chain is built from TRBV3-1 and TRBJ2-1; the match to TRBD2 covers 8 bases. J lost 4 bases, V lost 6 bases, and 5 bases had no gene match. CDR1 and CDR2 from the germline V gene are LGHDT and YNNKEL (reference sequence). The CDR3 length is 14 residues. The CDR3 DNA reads TGTGCCAGCAGGAAGGCTAGCGGGTACAATGAGCAGTTCTTC. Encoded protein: CASRKASGYNEQFF.

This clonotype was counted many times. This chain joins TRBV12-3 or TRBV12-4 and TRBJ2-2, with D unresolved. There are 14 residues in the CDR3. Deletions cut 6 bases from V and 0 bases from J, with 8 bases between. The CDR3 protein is CASRPPANTGELFF. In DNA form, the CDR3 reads TGTGCCAGCAGGCCGCCAGCGAACACCGGGGAGCTGTTTTTT.

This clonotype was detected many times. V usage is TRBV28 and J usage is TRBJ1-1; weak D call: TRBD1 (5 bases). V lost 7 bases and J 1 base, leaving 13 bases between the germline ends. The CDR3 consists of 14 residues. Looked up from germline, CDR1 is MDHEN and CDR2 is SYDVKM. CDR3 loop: CASKPGRWNTEAFF. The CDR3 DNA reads TGTGCCAGCAAACCGGGGCGGTGGAACACTGAAGCTTTCTTT.

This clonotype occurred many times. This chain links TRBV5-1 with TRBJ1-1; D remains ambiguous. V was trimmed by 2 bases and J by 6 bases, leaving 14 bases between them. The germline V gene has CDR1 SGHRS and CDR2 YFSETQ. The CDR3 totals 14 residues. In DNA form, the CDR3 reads TGCGCCAGCAGCTTAATGTCCCAGGACGCTGAAGCTTTCTTT. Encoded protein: CASSLMSQDAEAFF.

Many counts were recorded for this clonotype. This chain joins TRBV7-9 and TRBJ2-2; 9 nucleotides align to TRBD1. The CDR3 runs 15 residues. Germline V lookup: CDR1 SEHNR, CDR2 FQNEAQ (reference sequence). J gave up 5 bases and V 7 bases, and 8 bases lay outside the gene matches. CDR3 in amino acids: CASIPAGTGTGELFF. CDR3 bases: TGTGCCAGCATCCCTGCCGGGACAGGGACCGGGGAGCTGTTTTTT.

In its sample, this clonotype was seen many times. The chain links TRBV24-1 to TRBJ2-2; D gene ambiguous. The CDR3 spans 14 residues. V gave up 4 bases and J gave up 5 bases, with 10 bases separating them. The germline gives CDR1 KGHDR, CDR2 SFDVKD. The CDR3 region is CATSDRYKTGELFF. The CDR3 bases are TGTGCCACCAGTGACCGCTATAAGACCGGGGAGCTGTTTTTT.

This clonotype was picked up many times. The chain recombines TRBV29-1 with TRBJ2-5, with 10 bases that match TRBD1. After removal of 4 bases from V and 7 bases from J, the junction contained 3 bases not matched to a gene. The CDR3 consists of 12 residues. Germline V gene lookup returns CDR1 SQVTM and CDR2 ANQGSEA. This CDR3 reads CSVAWTGGTQYF. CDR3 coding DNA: TGCAGCGTTGCGTGGACAGGGGGGACCCAGTACTTC.

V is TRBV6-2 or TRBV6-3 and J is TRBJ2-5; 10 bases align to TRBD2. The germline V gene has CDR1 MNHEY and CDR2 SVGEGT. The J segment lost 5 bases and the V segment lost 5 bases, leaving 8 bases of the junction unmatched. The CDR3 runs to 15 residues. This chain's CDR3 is CASSPLGAGGETQYF. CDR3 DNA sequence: TGTGCCAGCAGTCCCCTAGGAGCGGGGGGGGAGACCCAGTACTTC.

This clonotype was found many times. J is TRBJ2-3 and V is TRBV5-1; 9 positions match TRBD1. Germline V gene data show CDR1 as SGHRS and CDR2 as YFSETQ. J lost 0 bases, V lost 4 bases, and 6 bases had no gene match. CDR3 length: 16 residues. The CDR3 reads CASSITQGASTDTQYF. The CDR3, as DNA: TGCGCCAGCAGCATAACACAGGGGGCTAGCACAGATACGCAGTATTTT.

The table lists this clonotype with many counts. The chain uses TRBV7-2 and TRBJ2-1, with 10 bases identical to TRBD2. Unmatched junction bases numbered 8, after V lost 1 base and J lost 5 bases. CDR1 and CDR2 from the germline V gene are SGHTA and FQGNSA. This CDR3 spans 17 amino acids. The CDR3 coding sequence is TGTGCCAGCAGCTTAGTAGTGTCTAGCGGGAGACACAATGAGCAGTTCTTC. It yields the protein CASSLVVSSGRHNEQFF.

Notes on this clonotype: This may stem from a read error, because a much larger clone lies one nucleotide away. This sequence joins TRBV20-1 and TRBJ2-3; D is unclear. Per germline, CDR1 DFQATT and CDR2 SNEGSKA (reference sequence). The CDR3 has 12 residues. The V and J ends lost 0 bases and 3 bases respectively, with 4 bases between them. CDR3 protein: CSARDITDTQYF. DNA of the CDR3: TGCAGTGCTAGAGATATAACAGATACGCAGTATTTT.